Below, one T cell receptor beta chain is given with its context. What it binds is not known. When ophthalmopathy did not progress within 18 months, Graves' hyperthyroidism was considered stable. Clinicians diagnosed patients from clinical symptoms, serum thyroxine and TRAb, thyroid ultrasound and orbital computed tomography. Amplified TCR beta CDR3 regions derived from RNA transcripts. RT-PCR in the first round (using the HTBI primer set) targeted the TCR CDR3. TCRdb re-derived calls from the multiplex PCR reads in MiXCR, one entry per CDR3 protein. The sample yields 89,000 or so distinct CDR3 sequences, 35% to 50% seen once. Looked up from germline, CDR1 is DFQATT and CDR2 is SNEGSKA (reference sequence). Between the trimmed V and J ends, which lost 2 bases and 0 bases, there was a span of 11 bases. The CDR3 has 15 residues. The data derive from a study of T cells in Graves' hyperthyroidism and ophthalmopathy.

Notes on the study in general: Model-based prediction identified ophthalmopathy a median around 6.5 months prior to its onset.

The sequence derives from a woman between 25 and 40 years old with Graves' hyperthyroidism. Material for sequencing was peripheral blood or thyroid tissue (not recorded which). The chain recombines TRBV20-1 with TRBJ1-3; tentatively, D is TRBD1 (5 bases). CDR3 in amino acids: CSARSGRRSGNTIYF. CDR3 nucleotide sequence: TGCAGTGCTAGATCGGGGCGCCGCTCTGGAAACACCATATATTTT.